The subject of this entry is one TCR beta chain. This sample was taken from a study of T cell changes during pregnancy in multiple sclerosis. From germline, CDR1 is SGHRS and CDR2 YFSETQ. The CDR3 runs to 13 residues. V lost 2 bases and J 7 bases, leaving 10 bases between the germline ends. The protocol was immunoSEQ multiplex PCR, while the TCRdb copy is restricted to in-frame clones and leaves out a portion. The sample contains about 130,000 clones, roughly 96% of which appear only once. The chain combines TRBV5-1 with TRBJ2-4; D call uncertain. This receptor was identified in a female donor with multiple sclerosis, enrolled in a pregnancy study. The sequences come from peripheral blood, collected after pregnancy. This chain's CDR3 is CASSFNSPNIQYF. The CDR3 DNA is TGCGCCAGCAGCTTCAACTCGCCGAACATTCAGTACTTC.